These T cell receptor beta chains were read from a single sample in a study of T cells expressing NK-cell markers. No DNA is given; TCRdb re-called the 5' RACE reads and lists each CDR3 protein once. The sample table includes around 110,000 distinct CDR3 sequences. Sequencing was carried out using blood T cells: a sorted CD56 or NKG2C T cell subset, CD4+ or CD8+ T cells, or bulk PBMC T cells (not recorded which). The receptors originated from a woman between 18 and 70 years old in good health. CDR3s include the opening cysteine and the closing phenylalanine or tryptophan.

TRBV27	TRBJ1-5	CASRTLISNQPQHF
TRBV24-1	TRBJ2-3	CATSEVGGSTDTQYF
TRBV20-1	TRBJ2-7	CSASFRDSSYEQYF
TRBV7-3	TRBJ2-3	CASSLRGGSTDTQYF
TRBV12-3/TRBV12-4	TRBJ2-3	CASRVPDKREGHTDTQYF
TRBV6-5	TRBJ2-6	CASSYSTPDSGANVLTF
TRBV29-1	TRBJ2-3	CSTFGGFADTQYF
TRBV9	TRBJ1-3	CASSVTGRGNTIYF
TRBV30	TRBJ2-5	CAWSVLRGETQYF
TRBV24-1	TRBJ2-2	CATSDSLGPSDTGELFF
TRBV19	TRBJ1-5	CASSPYFLDTNQPQHF
TRBV20-1	TRBJ1-1	CSAGIGGPMNTEAFF
TRBV9	TRBJ2-7	CASSTQGADYEQYF
TRBV6-6	TRBJ2-7	CASGVRVYEQYF
TRBV7-2	TRBJ2-3	CASSKTGLDTQYF
TRBV12-3/TRBV12-4	TRBJ2-6	CASSPIWANVLTF
TRBV15	TRBJ1-2	CATSRDGIQGYYGYTF
TRBV20-1	TRBJ2-5	CSAPPALAGARRGTQYF
TRBV19	TRBJ2-5	CASSMFSGGLQETQYF
TRBV29-1	TRBJ2-1	CSVPSGLAGSSYNEQFF
TRBV7-9	TRBJ1-1	CASNRAEEAFF
TRBV15	TRBJ2-6	CATSTATYSGANVLTF
TRBV5-1	TRBJ2-1	CASSSSSGGAGEQFF
TRBV2	TRBJ2-5	CASRGQGETQYF
TRBV4-2	TRBJ2-3	CASSHREASTDTQYF
TRBV5-4	TRBJ2-1	CASSLRDFVGNEQFF
TRBV11-2	TRBJ1-1	CASSRGFYGMNTEAFF
TRBV19	TRBJ2-3	CASSPVGATDTQYF
TRBV27	TRBJ2-2	CASSLLSGRSIGELFF
TRBV5-4	TRBJ2-5	CASSLGPAGIQETQYF
TRBV5-8	TRBJ2-7	CASSSGPTGGLYEQYF
TRBV20-1	TRBJ1-1	CSANAWGADTEAFF
TRBV13	TRBJ2-1	CASSFSGGAHEQFF
TRBV4-2	TRBJ2-1	CASSRIGTSSYNEQFF
TRBV25-1	TRBJ2-1	CASSDPGGDGAYNEQFF
TRBV6-2/TRBV6-3	TRBJ2-1	CASSYSTTGGYNEQFF
TRBV12-3/TRBV12-4	TRBJ2-3	CASSFLLMDTQYF
TRBV24-1	TRBJ2-2	CATSDLSAGHTGELFF